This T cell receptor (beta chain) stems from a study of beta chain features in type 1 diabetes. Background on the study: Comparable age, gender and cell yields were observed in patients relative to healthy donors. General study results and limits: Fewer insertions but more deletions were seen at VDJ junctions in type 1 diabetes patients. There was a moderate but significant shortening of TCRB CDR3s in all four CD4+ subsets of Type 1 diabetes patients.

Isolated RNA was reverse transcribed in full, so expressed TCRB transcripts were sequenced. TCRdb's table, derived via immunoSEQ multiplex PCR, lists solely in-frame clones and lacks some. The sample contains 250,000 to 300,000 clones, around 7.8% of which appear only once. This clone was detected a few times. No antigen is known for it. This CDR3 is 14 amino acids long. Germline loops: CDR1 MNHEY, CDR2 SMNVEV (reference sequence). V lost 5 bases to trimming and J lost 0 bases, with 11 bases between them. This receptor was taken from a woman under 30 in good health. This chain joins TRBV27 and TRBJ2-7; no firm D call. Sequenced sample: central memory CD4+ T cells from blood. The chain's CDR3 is CASSRQSDSYEQYV. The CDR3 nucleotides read TGTGCCAGCAGTCGTCAATCGGACTCCTACGAGCAGTACGTC.